The 10 T cell receptor beta chains below were found in one sample sequenced in a study of regulatory T cells in long-lasting Graves disease. Time point specified: persistent/refractory GD, antithyroid drugs over 5 years with positive TRAb. Making the TCR library involved RNA that had been extracted from PBMCs. Sequencing libraries for TCR beta were prepared with iRepertoire HTBI primers and Arm-PCR of CDR3 regions. TCRdb re-called the multiplex PCR reads through MiXCR, storing one row per CDR3 protein. The sample carries around 450,000 distinct CDR3 sequences, approximately 21% recorded once. The sequenced sample was peripheral blood mononuclear cells (PBMCs), obtained when the disease was refractory, from a patient treated with antithyroid drugs. The receptor source for this set is a female donor with Graves disease.

The chain joins TRBV20-1 to TRBJ2-7; 10 nucleotides agree with TRBD2. J gave up 7 bases and V 0 bases, and 3 bases lay outside the gene matches. Germline-derived CDR1 and CDR2 are DFQATT and SNEGSKA (reference sequence). The CDR3 runs to 13 residues. In nucleotides, the CDR3 is TGCAGTGCTAGAGATTTAGCGGGAGGTGAGCAGTACTTC. Translated: CSARDLAGGEQYF.

This clonotype was counted many times. This chain links TRBV10-3 with TRBJ1-2; D not resolved. The CDR3 runs to 14 residues. The ends were cut back, 3 bases at V and 8 bases at J, with 16 bases in the middle. Looked up from germline, CDR1 is ENHRY and CDR2 is SYGVKD. CDR3 DNA sequence: TGTGCCATCAGTGATGCCTTGGGCCCACAAGGCTACACCTTC. Protein sequence: CAISDALGPQGYTF.

This sequence joins TRBV27 and TRBJ2-7; 12 nucleotides agree with TRBD2. Germline V gives CDR1 MNHEY, CDR2 SMNVEV (reference sequence). The CDR3 is made up of 16 amino acids. J gave up 5 bases and V 8 bases, and 13 bases lay outside the gene matches. The chain's CDR3 is CASRKFKLAGGNEQYF. The CDR3 DNA is TGTGCCAGCCGAAAATTTAAGCTAGCGGGGGGGAACGAGCAGTACTTC.

The chain carries TRBV9 and TRBJ2-2; the match to TRBD2 covers 7 bases. V gave up 4 bases and J gave up 7 bases; unmatched junction bases: 10. Germline V gene sequence: CDR1 SGDLS, CDR2 YYNGEE. CDR3 length: 15 amino acids. The CDR3 nucleotides read TGTGCCAGCAGCATTGGGAGGGTTGAAGTCGGGGAGCTGTTTTTT. Translation: CASSIGRVEVGELFF. The variable domain in full, completed from reference TRBV9 and TRBJ2-2, reads DSGVTQTPKHLITATGQRVTLRCSPRSGDLSVYWYQQSLDQGLQFLIQYYNGEERAKGNILERFSAQQFPDLHSELNLSSLELGDSALYFCASSIGRVEVGELFFGEGSRLTVL.

The rearrangement joins TRBV19 to TRBJ1-2, with a tentative D call TRBD1 (5 bases). V lost 5 bases to trimming and J lost 1 base, with 17 bases between them. Germline V gene lookup returns CDR1 LNHDA and CDR2 SQIVND (reference sequence). The CDR3 has 16 amino acids. CDR3 bases: TGTGCCAGTAGTCCCGACAGACTCAGAAATAACTATGGCTACACCTTC. Translating gives CASSPDRLRNNYGYTF.

This chain links TRBV15 with TRBJ1-1; D call uncertain. The CDR3 runs 15 residues. The V end was cut by 0 bases, the J end by 0 bases, with 8 bases between. Looked up from germline, CDR1 is LNHNV and CDR2 is YYDKDF (reference sequence). The CDR3 sequence: CATSRDPGLNTEAFF. DNA of the CDR3: TGTGCCACCAGCAGAGACCCGGGATTGAACACTGAAGCTTTCTTT.

The CDR3 sequence is CASRLQGFVGELFF. The CDR3 DNA is TGTGCCAGCAGACTGCAGGGGTTCGTCGGGGAGCTGTTTTTT. This sequence joins TRBV7-3 and TRBJ2-2; TRBD1 is a possible D gene (6 bases). CDR1 and CDR2 (germline): SGHTA, FQGTGA. The V and J ends lost 6 bases and 7 bases respectively, with 15 bases between them. This CDR3 is 14 amino acids long.

The chain employs TRBV20-1 and TRBJ2-2, with TRBD2 identical over 10 bases. The CDR3 contains 16 residues. Germline V gives CDR1 DFQATT, CDR2 SNEGSKA (reference sequence). V gave up 0 bases and J gave up 1 base; unmatched junction bases: 2. The CDR3 DNA reads TGCAGTGCTAGAGATCGACTAGCGGGGAACACCGGGGAGCTGTTTTTT. Translating it yields CSARDRLAGNTGELFF.

J is TRBJ1-5 and V is TRBV30; D not certain. Trimming took 5 bases from V and 0 from J, leaving 11 bases between them. Germline lookup yields CDR1 GTSNPN and CDR2 SVGIG (reference sequence). The CDR3 has 14 residues. In DNA, the CDR3 is TGTGCCTGGTCCGGAGCCCATAGCAATCAGCCCCAGCATTTT. It codes for CAWSGAHSNQPQHF. Variable domain in full (rest from reference TRBV30 and TRBJ1-5): SQTIHQWPATLVQPVGSPLSLECTVEGTSNPNLYWYRQAAGRGLQLLFYSVGIGQISSEVPQNLSASRPQDRQFILSSKKLLLSDSGFYLCAWSGAHSNQPQHFGDGTRLSIL.

The gene calls are TRBV5-1 and TRBJ1-3; D remains unclear. CDR3 length: 17 residues. Germline V gene sequence: CDR1 SGHRS, CDR2 YFSETQ. The germline V and J ends were trimmed by 0 bases and 4 bases, with 17 bases remaining between them. The CDR3 loop is CASSLEASGISGNTIYF. CDR3 bases: TGCGCCAGCAGCTTGGAGGCGTCGGGAATAAGCGGAAACACCATATATTTT.